The clone carrying this T cell receptor (beta chain) came up a few times. The antigen remains undetermined. Trimming took off 5 bases at V and 2 bases at J, with 11 bases between the two ends. The germline V gene has CDR1 SGHTA and CDR2 FQGNSA. This CDR3 region has 14 residues. This entry is derived from a study of T cell repertoires in cytomegalovirus infection. Overall study: Carrying CMV and the relevant HLA type showed in public TCR beta signatures.

Study-wide points: Summed public TCR beta family frequency identified CMV carriers bearing the relevant HLA. Predominance within the ex vivo response was attributable to HLA-C-restricted CMV-specific TCR beta clonotypes.

Each CDR3 protein gets one entry after TCRdb re-called the reads with MiXCR. The sample lists hundreds of thousands of distinct CDR3 sequences; 33% were seen once. The clonotype was recovered from a human donor in good health (CMV status not recorded). Some clones in this sample may be carry-over from other donors' samples. The V and J genes are TRBV7-2 and TRBJ2-3; D is possibly TRBD1 (6 bases). The sample here was cultured PBMCs, taken from culture after CMV antigen stimulation. CDR3 residues: CASSPRGFTDTQYF. The DNA of the CDR3 is TGTGCCAGCAGCCCCAGGGGATTCACAGATACGCAGTATTTT. Filled out from reference TRBV7-2 and TRBJ2-3, the complete variable domain reads GAGVSQSPSNKVTEKGKDVELRCDPISGHTALYWYRQSLGQGLEFLIYFQGNSAPDKSGLPSDRFSAERTGGSVSTLTIQRTQQEDSAVYLCASSPRGFTDTQYFGPGTRLTVL.